The clone carrying this T cell receptor (beta chain) occurred a few times. Its target is unknown. This sample stems from a study of response to subunit inactivated influenza vaccine. V lost 2 bases, J lost 8 bases, and 18 bases lay in between. CDR1 is KGHSH and CDR2 is LQKENI in the germline V gene. The CDR3 consists of 15 residues. One entry per CDR3 protein, called by TCRdb with MiXCR from the RT-PCR reads. Among hundreds of thousands of distinct CDR3 sequences, roughly 9.7% were seen once, and the ten largest hold more than 10%. General study points: Authors proposed each seasonal influenza vaccination draws in few new T cells.

This specimen consisted of PBMCs from blood, obtained more than 35 days after vaccination. The origin of this receptor is a man aged 50 to 60 who received an inactivated influenza vaccine. The rearrangement uses TRBV18 and TRBJ1-2; perhaps TRBD1 as D (5 bases). CDR3 sequence: CASSPGTDQLSGYTF. The CDR3 DNA reads TGTGCCAGCTCACCAGGGACGGACCAACTATCGGGCTACACCTTC.